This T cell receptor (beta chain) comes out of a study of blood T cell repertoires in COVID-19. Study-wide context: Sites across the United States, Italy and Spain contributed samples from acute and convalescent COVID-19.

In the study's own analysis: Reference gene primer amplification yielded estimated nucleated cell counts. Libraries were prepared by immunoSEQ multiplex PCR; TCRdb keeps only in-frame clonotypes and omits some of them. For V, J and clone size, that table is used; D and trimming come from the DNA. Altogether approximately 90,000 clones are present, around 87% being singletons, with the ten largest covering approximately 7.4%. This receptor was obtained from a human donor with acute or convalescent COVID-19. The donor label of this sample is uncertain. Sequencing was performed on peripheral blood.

The chain's CDR3 is CASRNQGNSNQPQHF. For the CDR3, the DNA is TGTGCCAGTAGAAATCAGGGGAATAGCAATCAGCCCCAGCATTTT. The chain is built from TRBV19 and TRBJ1-5; D possibly corresponds to TRBD1 (6 bases). This CDR3 contains 15 residues. V lost 6 bases and J lost 0, with 12 bases in between. The germline gives CDR1 LNHDA, CDR2 SQIVND (reference sequence).